This T cell receptor (beta chain) is drawn from a study of beta chain features in type 1 diabetes. The junction had 6 bases not matched to a gene; V was cut back by 3 bases and J by 1 base. Germline V gene lookup returns CDR1 LGHNA and CDR2 YNFKEQ. The CDR3 has 16 residues. Sequencing targeted expressed TCRB transcripts, as all isolated RNA had been reverse transcribed. Sequencing used immunoSEQ multiplex PCR; TCRdb keeps in-frame clones, though not all of them. Of 150,000 or so clones listed, about 8.7% are singletons. Study results and limitations: In type 1 diabetes patients, VDJ junctions had fewer insertions; deletions at these junctions were more frequent. Whatever favoring of shorter templates PCR might show would apply equally to patients and controls.

A CD45RO/CCR7/CD25/CD127/CD95/CD27 panel sorted naive, central memory, regulatory and stem cell-like memory CD4+ cells. This clone has more than one count but fewer than ten. The antigen is undetermined. This chain uses TRBV4-2 with TRBJ2-3; 8 positions agree with TRBD2. The clonotype originates from a man younger than 35 in good health. The sample taken for sequencing was central memory CD4+ T cells from blood. CDR3: CASSQLGRGGTDTQYF. CDR3 nucleotide sequence: TGTGCCAGCAGCCAGCTCGGGCGGGGGGGCACAGATACGCAGTATTTT.